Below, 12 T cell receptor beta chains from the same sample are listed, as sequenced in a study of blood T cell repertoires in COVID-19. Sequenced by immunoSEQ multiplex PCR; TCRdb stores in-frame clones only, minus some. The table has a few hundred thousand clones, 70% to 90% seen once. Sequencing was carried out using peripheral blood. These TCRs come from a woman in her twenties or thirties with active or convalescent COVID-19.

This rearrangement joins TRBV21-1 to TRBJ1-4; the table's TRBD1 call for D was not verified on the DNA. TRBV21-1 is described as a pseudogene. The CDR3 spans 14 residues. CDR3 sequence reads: CASIATDRFEKLFF. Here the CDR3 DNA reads TGTGCCAGCATCGCAACCGACAGATTTGAAAAACTGTTTTTT.

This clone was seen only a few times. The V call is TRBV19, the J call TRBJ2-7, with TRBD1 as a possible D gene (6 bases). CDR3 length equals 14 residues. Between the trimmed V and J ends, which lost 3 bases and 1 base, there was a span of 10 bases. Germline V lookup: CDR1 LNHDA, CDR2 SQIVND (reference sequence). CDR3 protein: CASSMGAISYEQYF. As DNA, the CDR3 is TGTGCCAGTAGTATGGGGGCAATTTCCTACGAGCAGTACTTC.

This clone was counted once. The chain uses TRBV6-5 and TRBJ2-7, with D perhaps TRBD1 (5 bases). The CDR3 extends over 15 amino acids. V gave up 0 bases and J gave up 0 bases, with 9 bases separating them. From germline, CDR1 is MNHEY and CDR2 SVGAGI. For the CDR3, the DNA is TGTGCCAGCAGTTACTCGCGGACATACTCCTACGAGCAGTACTTC. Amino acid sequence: CASSYSRTYSYEQYF.

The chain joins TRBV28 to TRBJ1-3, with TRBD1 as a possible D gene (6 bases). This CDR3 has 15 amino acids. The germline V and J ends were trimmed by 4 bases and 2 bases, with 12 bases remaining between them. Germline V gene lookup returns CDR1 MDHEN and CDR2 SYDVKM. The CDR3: CASSSITGTGNTIYF. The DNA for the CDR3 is TGTGCCAGCAGTTCGATCACAGGGACTGGAAACACCATATATTTT.

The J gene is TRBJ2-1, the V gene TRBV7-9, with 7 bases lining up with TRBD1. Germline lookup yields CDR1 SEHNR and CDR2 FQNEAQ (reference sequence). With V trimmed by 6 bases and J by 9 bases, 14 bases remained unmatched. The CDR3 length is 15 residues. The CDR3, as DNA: TGTGCCAGCAGTTCGAACAGGGGTTTGATGAGTGAGCAGTTCTTC. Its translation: CASSSNRGLMSEQFF.

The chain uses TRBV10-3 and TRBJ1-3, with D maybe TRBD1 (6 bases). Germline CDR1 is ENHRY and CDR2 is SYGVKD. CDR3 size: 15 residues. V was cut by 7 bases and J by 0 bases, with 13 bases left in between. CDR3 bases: TGTGCCATCACTAAGGACAGTAACTCTGGAAACACCATATATTTT. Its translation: CAITKDSNSGNTIYF.

In DNA form, the CDR3 reads TGCGCCAGCAGCCCGACAGGGGACGGCTACACCTTC. Translated, it gives CASSPTGDGYTF. This sequence joins TRBV5-1 and TRBJ1-2; 8 nucleotides agree with TRBD1. Germline V gene sequence: CDR1 SGHRS, CDR2 YFSETQ. The length of the CDR3 is 12 residues. The V gene end was trimmed by 4 bases and the J gene end by 8 bases; junction bases not matched to a gene: 4.

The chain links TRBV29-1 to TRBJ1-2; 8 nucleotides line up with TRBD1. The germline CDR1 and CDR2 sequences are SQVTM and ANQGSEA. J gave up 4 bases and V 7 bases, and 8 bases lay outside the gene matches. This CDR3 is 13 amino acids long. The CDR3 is CSAGQGAGYGYTF. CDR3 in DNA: TGCAGCGCCGGACAGGGAGCCGGCTATGGCTACACCTTC.

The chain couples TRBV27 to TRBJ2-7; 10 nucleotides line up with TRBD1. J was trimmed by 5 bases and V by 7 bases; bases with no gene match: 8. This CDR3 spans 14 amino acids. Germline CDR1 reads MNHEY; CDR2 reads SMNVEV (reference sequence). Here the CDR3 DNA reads TGTGCCAGCAAGGCGAGGACAGGGGGGGACGAGCAGTACTTC. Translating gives CASKARTGGDEQYF.

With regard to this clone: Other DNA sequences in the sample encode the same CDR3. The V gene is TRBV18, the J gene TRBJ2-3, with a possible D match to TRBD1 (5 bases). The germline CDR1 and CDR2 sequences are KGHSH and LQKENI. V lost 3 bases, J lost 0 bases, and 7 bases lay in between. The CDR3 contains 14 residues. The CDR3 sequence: CASSPRQSTDTQYF. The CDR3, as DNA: TGTGCCAGCTCACCGAGACAGAGCACAGATACGCAGTATTTT.

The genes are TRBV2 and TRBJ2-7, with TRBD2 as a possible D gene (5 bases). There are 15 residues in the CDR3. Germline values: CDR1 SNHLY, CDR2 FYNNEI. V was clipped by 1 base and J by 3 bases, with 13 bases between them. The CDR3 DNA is TGTGCCAGCAGTGAAGTAGACGGGGTCTACTACGAGCAGTACTTC. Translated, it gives CASSEVDGVYYEQYF. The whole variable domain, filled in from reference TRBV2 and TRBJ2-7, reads EPEVTQTPSHQVTQMGQEVILRCVPISNHLYFYWYRQILGQKVEFLVSFYNNEISEKSEIFDDQFSVERPDGSNFTLKIRSTKLEDSAMYFCASSEVDGVYYEQYFGPGTRLTVT.

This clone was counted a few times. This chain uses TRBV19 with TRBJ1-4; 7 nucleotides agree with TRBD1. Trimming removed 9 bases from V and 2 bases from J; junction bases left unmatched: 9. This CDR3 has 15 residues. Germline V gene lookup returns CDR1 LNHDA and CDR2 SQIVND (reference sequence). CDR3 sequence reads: CASAIRGQTNEKLFF. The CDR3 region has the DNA TGTGCCAGCGCTATCCGGGGACAGACTAATGAAAAACTGTTTTTT. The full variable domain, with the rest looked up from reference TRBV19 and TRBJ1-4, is DGGITQSPKYLFRKEGQNVTLSCEQNLNHDAMYWYRQDPGQGLRLIYYSQIVNDFQKGDIAEGYSVSREKKESFPLTVTSAQKNPTAFYLCASAIRGQTNEKLFFGSGTQLSVL.